This T cell receptor beta chain is from a study of CD8 T cells in Susac syndrome. This CDR3 is built from 15 residues. J was trimmed by 0 bases and V by 5 bases; bases with no gene match: 6. RNA, at roughly 0.45 to 1 ug, was reverse transcribed with random hexamers. Multiplex immunoSEQ PCR targeted 54 Vbeta and 13 Jbeta TCR beta segments. TCRdb recomputed calls from the immunoSEQ multiplex PCR reads with MiXCR, one row per CDR3 protein. The repertoire consists of 150,000 to 200,000 distinct CDR3 sequences, with about 94% occurring once and the leading ten covering roughly 0.1%. TEMRA cells were FACS-enriched, unlike CD8+ and CD4+ T cells, which were negatively isolated.

The sequence derives from a human donor with multiple sclerosis. The J gene is TRBJ1-2, the V gene TRBV12-3 or TRBV12-4; 7 bases line up with TRBD1. The sequenced sample was CD4+ T cells from PBMCs. This chain's CDR3 is CASSAGTAPNYGYTF. The CDR3 DNA follows: TGTGCCAGCAGTGCGGGGACAGCACCTAACTATGGCTACACCTTC.